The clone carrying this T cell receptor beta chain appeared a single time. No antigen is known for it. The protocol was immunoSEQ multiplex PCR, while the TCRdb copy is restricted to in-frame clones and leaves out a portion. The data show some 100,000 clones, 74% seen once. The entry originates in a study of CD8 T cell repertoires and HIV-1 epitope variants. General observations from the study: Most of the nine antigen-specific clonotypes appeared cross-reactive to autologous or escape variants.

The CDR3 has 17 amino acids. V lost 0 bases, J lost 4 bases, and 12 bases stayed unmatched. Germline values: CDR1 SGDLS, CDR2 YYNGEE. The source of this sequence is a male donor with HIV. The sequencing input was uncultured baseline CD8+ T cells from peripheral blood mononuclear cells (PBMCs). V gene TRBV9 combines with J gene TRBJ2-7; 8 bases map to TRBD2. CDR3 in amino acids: CASSVGVGSGVTYEQYF. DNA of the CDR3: TGTGCCAGCAGCGTAGGGGTCGGTAGCGGGGTGACTTACGAGCAGTACTTC.